One sample yielded the 30 T cell receptor beta chains listed below, sequenced in a study of T cell repertoires in cytomegalovirus infection. TCRdb itself ran the reads through MiXCR, one entry per CDR3 protein. The repertoire consists of 400,000 or so distinct CDR3 sequences, with 18% occurring once and the leading ten covering around 8.6%. The source material was PBMCs. Receptor source: a human donor in good health (CMV status not recorded). Some clones in this sample may be carry-over from other donors' samples.

This clonotype occurred many times. The CDR3 sequence is CASTPGGYTDTQYF. The CDR3 DNA sequence: TGTGCCAGCACCCCCGGCGGCTACACAGATACGCAGTATTTT. V usage is TRBV11-2 and J usage is TRBJ2-3; no reliable D call. This CDR3 region has 14 residues. V shed 7 bases and J shed 2 bases, with 13 bases lying between them. The germline gives CDR1 SGHAT, CDR2 FQNNGV.

This clonotype was found a few times. CDR3 amino acids: CASSQDLRRDWHSTDTQYF. The CDR3 DNA reads as TGTGCCAGCAGCCAAGATCTTCGCCGGGACTGGCATAGCACAGATACGCAGTATTTT. V is TRBV4-2 and J is TRBJ2-3; a weak D match, TRBD2 (6 bases). Germline values: CDR1 LGHNA, CDR2 YNFKEQ. The ends were cut back, 0 bases at V and 0 bases at J, with 19 bases in the middle. This CDR3 spans 19 amino acids.

The genes are TRBV2 and TRBJ2-1; TRBD2 is a possible D gene (6 bases). This CDR3 spans 12 amino acids. The germline gives CDR1 SNHLY, CDR2 FYNNEI. CDR3 sequence (DNA): TGTGCTGGGGGGTATACGACCGGGGAGCAGTTCTTC. It encodes CAGGYTTGEQFF.

This clonotype has ten or more counts. The chain uses TRBV7-2 and TRBJ1-4; possible D gene TRBD1, 5 bases. Germline V gene data show CDR1 as SGHTA and CDR2 as FQGNSA. The ends were cut back, 2 bases at V and 0 bases at J, with 7 bases in the middle. The CDR3 is 15 amino acids. CDR3 DNA sequence: TGTGCCAGCAGCTTAATGGGGGCAACTAATGAAAAACTGTTTTTT. Translating gives CASSLMGATNEKLFF.

This clonotype showed up just a few times. The chain links TRBV29-1 to TRBJ1-5; 9 nucleotides align to TRBD1. The junction had 6 bases not matched to a gene; V was cut back by 6 bases and J by 6 bases. The V gene's germline CDR1 is SQVTM and CDR2 ANQGSEA. CDR3 length equals 13 residues. DNA for the CDR3: TGCAGCGTATCACAGGGGGCAAGTCAGCCCCAGCATTTT. Translation: CSVSQGASQPQHF.

CDR3 nucleotide sequence: TGTGCCAGCAGCCTTCTTACGGCTACTGAGCAGTACTTC. The encoded protein is CASSLLTATEQYF. V is TRBV27 and J is TRBJ2-7, with D hard to call. There are 13 residues in the CDR3. Germline CDR1 is MNHEY and CDR2 is SMNVEV (reference sequence). With 6 bases removed from V and 7 bases from J, the gap between germline ends came to 16 bases.

The J gene is TRBJ1-4, the V gene TRBV10-3; the D gene is possibly TRBD1 (5 bases). Germline values: CDR1 ENHRY, CDR2 SYGVKD. V was cut by 3 bases and J by 7 bases, with 15 bases left in between. CDR3 length: 15 amino acids. DNA for the CDR3: TGTGCCATCAGTGATTCCCCGCGGGGGGGTGAAAAACTGTTTTTT. This gives the protein CAISDSPRGGEKLFF.

This clonotype was counted ten times or more. The chain combines TRBV7-2 with TRBJ2-5; tentative D call: TRBD2 (6 bases). Germline values: CDR1 SGHTA, CDR2 FQGNSA. This CDR3 has 13 residues. V was pared by 7 bases and J by 5 bases, with 14 bases between. The DNA of the CDR3 is TGTGCCAGCACCATCGGAGGGCCCGAGACCCAGTACTTC. Translation: CASTIGGPETQYF.

This clonotype was seen more than once but under ten times. The chain links TRBV20-1 to TRBJ2-7; D is unresolved. Germline V gives CDR1 DFQATT, CDR2 SNEGSKA (reference sequence). Trimming shortened V by 4 bases and J by 5 bases, and 12 bases separated the two germline ends. This CDR3 has 12 residues. CDR3 loop: CSANLIVDEQYF. The CDR3 DNA is TGCAGTGCTAACTTAATTGTCGACGAGCAGTACTTC.

V gene TRBV2 combines with J gene TRBJ1-1; no clear D gene. The CDR3 is 10 amino acids. CDR1 and CDR2 from the germline V gene are SNHLY and FYNNEI. Between the trimmed V and J ends, which lost 7 bases and 7 bases, there was a span of 7 bases. The CDR3 nucleotides are TGTGCCAGCATAATTTTTGAAGCTTTCTTT. Protein: CASIIFEAFF.

This clonotype was picked up many times. The chain is built from TRBV20-1 and TRBJ1-1; the D is unclear. V was clipped by 3 bases and J by 5 bases, with 13 bases between them. Germline loops: CDR1 DFQATT, CDR2 SNEGSKA (reference sequence). This CDR3 spans 13 amino acids. The CDR3 loop reads CSARPTGRTEAFF. The CDR3 DNA is TGCAGTGCTAGGCCGACGGGCAGGACTGAAGCTTTCTTT.

V gene TRBV24-1 combines with J gene TRBJ2-7; 7 positions agree with TRBD1. J was trimmed by 6 bases and V by 7 bases; bases with no gene match: 8. Germline V gene lookup returns CDR1 KGHDR and CDR2 SFDVKD. This CDR3 is 13 amino acids long. CDR3: CATRRTGDVEQYF. The CDR3 DNA reads TGTGCCACCAGAAGAACAGGGGACGTCGAGCAGTACTTC.

The chain employs TRBV20-1 and TRBJ2-1; D not certain. V was cut by 6 bases and J by 0 bases, with 9 bases left in between. This CDR3 comprises 13 residues. Per germline, CDR1 DFQATT and CDR2 SNEGSKA (reference sequence). The CDR3 DNA sequence: TGCAGTGCGGCAGGCAGCTCCTACAATGAGCAGTTCTTC. Its protein product is CSAAGSSYNEQFF.

This clonotype was detected many times. The chain carries TRBV7-2 and TRBJ2-1, with D unclear. The CDR3 sequence is 14 residues long. CDR1 is SGHTA and CDR2 is FQGNSA in the germline V gene. The V end was cut by 3 bases, the J end by 1 base, with 7 bases between. CDR3 coding DNA: TGTGCCAGCAGCTTTGGGCGGTCCTACAATGAGCAGTTCTTC. As protein: CASSFGRSYNEQFF.

The chain joins TRBV20-1 to TRBJ2-5; maybe TRBD2 (5 bases). Germline loops: CDR1 DFQATT, CDR2 SNEGSKA (reference sequence). Trimming pared 0 bases from V and 5 bases from J, leaving 13 bases between. This CDR3 spans 14 amino acids. The CDR3 is CSARDPRVGETQYF. CDR3 bases: TGCAGTGCTAGAGATCCGAGGGTAGGGGAGACCCAGTACTTC.

This clonotype was detected only a few times. The chain has TRBV7-7 and TRBJ2-2; maybe TRBD1 (5 bases). Germline-derived CDR1 and CDR2 are SSHAT and FNYEAQ (reference sequence). This CDR3 has 18 amino acids. Trimming removed 4 bases at V and 3 bases at J, with 21 bases between. The CDR3 DNA reads TGTGCCAGCAGCTCTGGCCCAAGGCAGGGCGGAGACACCGGGGAGCTGTTTTTT. Translated: CASSSGPRQGGDTGELFF.

V is TRBV10-3 and J is TRBJ2-3, with D perhaps given as TRBD1 or TRBD2 (5 bases each). The CDR3 has 14 amino acids. Germline CDR1 ENHRY, CDR2 SYGVKD. V was clipped by 6 bases and J by 5 bases, with 15 bases between them. The CDR3 DNA reads TGTGCCATCAGCTATACTACTGGGGGAGATACGCAGTATTTT. Its protein product is CAISYTTGGDTQYF.

This clonotype occurred many times. This chain uses TRBV7-6 with TRBJ1-3; the D is unclear. V dropped 1 base and J dropped 0 bases, with 7 bases sitting between them. The germline V gene encodes CDR1 SGHVS and CDR2 FNYEAQ. There are 15 residues in the CDR3. The CDR3: CASSLGRGSGNTIYF. CDR3 sequence (DNA): TGTGCCAGCAGCTTAGGCCGGGGCTCTGGAAACACCATATATTTT.

The rearrangement links TRBV18 to TRBJ1-2; unclear D gene. CDR1 and CDR2 (germline): KGHSH, LQKENI. This CDR3 is 14 amino acids long. V was pared by 3 bases and J by 4 bases, with 12 bases between. This CDR3 reads CASSPEGRIYGYTF. The CDR3 nucleotides are TGTGCCAGCTCACCGGAAGGGAGGATCTATGGCTACACCTTC.

This clonotype showed up many times. The V and J genes are TRBV7-8 and TRBJ2-6; D gene ambiguous. Trimming removed 2 bases from V and 0 bases from J, with 8 bases in between. From germline, CDR1 is SGHVS and CDR2 FQNEAQ. The CDR3 is 16 amino acids. The CDR3 is CASSLIAYSGANVLTF. The CDR3 coding sequence is TGTGCCAGCAGCTTAATCGCGTACTCTGGGGCCAACGTCCTGACTTTC. Using reference TRBV7-8 and TRBJ2-6 for the parts outside the CDR3, the full variable domain is GAGVSQSPRYKVAKRGQDVALRCDPISGHVSLFWYQQALGQGPEFLTYFQNEAQLDKSGLPSDRFFAERPEGSVSTLKIQRTQQEDSAVYLCASSLIAYSGANVLTFGAGSRLTVL.

CDR3 region: CSASGTGVNQPQHF. In DNA form, the CDR3 reads TGCAGTGCTTCCGGGACAGGGGTAAATCAGCCCCAGCATTTT. The rearrangement uses TRBV20-1 and TRBJ1-5; 10 bases map to TRBD1. Germline values: CDR1 DFQATT, CDR2 SNEGSKA (reference sequence). J gave up 4 bases and V 5 bases, and 5 bases lay outside the gene matches. The CDR3 runs 14 residues.

The chain links TRBV7-9 to TRBJ2-7; D ambiguous. Germline lookup yields CDR1 SEHNR and CDR2 FQNEAQ (reference sequence). Between the trimmed V and J ends, which lost 5 bases and 2 bases, there was a span of 13 bases. This CDR3 is built from 14 residues. The CDR3 here is CASSPTVEAYEQYF. CDR3 nucleotide sequence: TGTGCCAGCAGCCCTACAGTGGAAGCCTACGAGCAGTACTTC.

This chain connects TRBV19 to TRBJ1-1; no clear D. V shed 3 bases and J shed 1 base, with 12 bases lying between them. The germline V gene encodes CDR1 LNHDA and CDR2 SQIVND (reference sequence). The CDR3 is made up of 15 amino acids. This CDR3 reads CASSIHRGENTEAFF. CDR3 sequence (DNA): TGTGCCAGTAGTATCCATCGGGGTGAGAACACTGAAGCTTTCTTT. Full variable domain (missing parts from reference TRBV19 and TRBJ1-1): DGGITQSPKYLFRKEGQNVTLSCEQNLNHDAMYWYRQDPGQGLRLIYYSQIVNDFQKGDIAEGYSVSREKKESFPLTVTSAQKNPTAFYLCASSIHRGENTEAFFGQGTRLTVV.

CDR3 amino acids: CASSLVDRATEAFF. For the CDR3, the DNA is TGTGCCAGCAGCTTAGTAGACAGGGCGACTGAAGCTTTCTTT. The gene calls are TRBV11-2 and TRBJ1-1, with 7 bases aligning to TRBD1. The CDR3 consists of 14 residues. V gave up 1 base and J gave up 5 bases; unmatched junction bases: 4. Germline lookup yields CDR1 SGHAT and CDR2 FQNNGV.

V is TRBV7-2 and J is TRBJ2-7, with 10 bases lining up with TRBD2. Unmatched junction bases numbered 7, after V lost 3 bases and J lost 2 bases. The CDR3 contains 16 residues. The V gene's germline CDR1 is SGHTA and CDR2 FQGNSA. This CDR3 reads CASSFTSGVTTYEQYF. CDR3 in DNA: TGTGCCAGCAGCTTTACTAGCGGGGTAACCACCTACGAGCAGTACTTC.

About this clonotype: Just one base apart from a much larger clone, this may be a read error. This rearrangement joins TRBV11-2 to TRBJ1-1, with D maybe TRBD1 (5 bases). Germline V gives CDR1 SGHAT, CDR2 FQNNGV. The CDR3 consists of 15 residues. The CDR3 loop reads CASSIPSRRGTEALF. The CDR3 region has the DNA TGTGCCAGCAGCATTCCCTCGCGGAGGGGCACTGAAGCTCTCTTT.

This chain's CDR3 is CAWSPGGDTQYF. The DNA of the CDR3 is TGTGCCTGGAGTCCTGGTGGGGATACGCAGTATTTT. The genes are TRBV30 and TRBJ2-3; D is unresolved. The germline CDR1 and CDR2 sequences are GTSNPN and SVGIG (reference sequence). V lost 2 bases, J lost 6 bases, and 9 bases lay in between. This CDR3 contains 12 residues.

The chain couples TRBV10-3 to TRBJ2-7, with a possible D match to TRBD1 (6 bases). Germline V gene data show CDR1 as ENHRY and CDR2 as SYGVKD. The CDR3 consists of 13 residues. V gave up 7 bases and J gave up 9 bases, with 19 bases separating them. CDR3 nucleotide sequence: TGTGCCATCACCCAAGGACACAGGGCTATGCAGTACTTC. Translated, it gives CAITQGHRAMQYF.

This clonotype came up many times. The chain recombines TRBV7-2 with TRBJ1-5; tentative D call: TRBD1 (5 bases). Germline CDR1 reads SGHTA; CDR2 reads FQGNSA. The ends were cut back, 1 base at V and 9 bases at J, with 16 bases in the middle. The CDR3 spans 15 residues. In DNA form, the CDR3 reads TGTGCCAGCAGCTTAGGAAGGGACCCTGGATCGCCCCAGCATTTT. This gives the protein CASSLGRDPGSPQHF.

The chain couples TRBV20-1 to TRBJ1-5; 7 bases agree with TRBD1. CDR1 and CDR2 from the germline V gene are DFQATT and SNEGSKA (reference sequence). This CDR3 is 14 amino acids long. The V segment lost 6 bases and the J segment 5 bases; nucleotides outside the gene matches: 10. CDR3 region: CSATTWTGHQPQHF. The CDR3 coding sequence is TGCAGTGCCACAACTTGGACAGGACATCAGCCCCAGCATTTT.